Listed below are T cell receptor beta chains from one sample, sequenced in a study of CD4 T cells in relation to SARS-CoV-2 and coronaviruses. TCRdb keeps only in-frame clones here, not all; method: immunoSEQ multiplex PCR. Here the sample spans approximately 59,000 clones, around 87% being singletons. Sequenced: memory CD4+ T cells from PBMCs. The receptors derive from a human donor in good health. Both conserved end residues are part of each CDR3. A D gene is named only where the DNA matches it firmly. Expanded clones get a size class; other rows say once, few or many, or leave the size out.

v_gene,j_gene,abundance,d_gene,CDR3nt,CDR3aa
TRBV4-2,TRBJ1-2,.,.,TGTGCCAGCAGCCTCAATCCCCTTGTAGGCTATGGCTACACCTTC,CASSLNPLVGYGYTF
TRBV2,TRBJ1-5,few,.,TGTGCCAGCCGACGCAGGGGTGATCAGCCCCAGCATTTT,CASRRRGDQPQHF
TRBV10-3,TRBJ2-1,.,.,TGTGCCATCAGCGATACTACTAGCAATGAGCAGTTCTTC,CAISDTTSNEQFF
TRBV5-1,TRBJ2-3,.,.,TGCGCCAGCAGCTTGGCCCGGGACTCCCCGAGAGATACGCAGTATTTT,CASSLARDSPRDTQYF
TRBV24-1,TRBJ2-7,.,TRBD2,TGTGCCACCAGTGAACATAGCGGGGGGTCCTACGAGCAGTACTTC,CATSEHSGGSYEQYF
TRBV9,TRBJ2-7,.,TRBD2,TGTGCCAGCAGCGTCACTAGCGGGGGATACGAGCAGTACTTC,CASSVTSGGYEQYF
TRBV28,TRBJ1-2,.,.,TGTGCCATCCCGGGCCCGGCCTTCTATGGCTACACCTTC,CAIPGPAFYGYTF
TRBV6-4,TRBJ2-1,.,TRBD2,TGTGCCAGCAGCCCCTTGGGGGGGGGTGAGCAGTTCTTC,CASSPLGGGEQFF
TRBV18,TRBJ2-2,.,.,TGTGCCAGCTCACCAATCAACCAGAACACCGGGGAGCTGTTTTTT,CASSPINQNTGELFF
TRBV3-1/TRBV3-2,TRBJ1-1,once,.,TGTGCCAGCAGCCATCAAGGGGCTGAAGCTTTCTTT,CASSHQGAEAFF
TRBV24-1,TRBJ2-3,.,.,TGTGCCACCAGTGACCCGGACCCGACAGATACGCAGTATTTT,CATSDPDPTDTQYF
TRBV6-1,TRBJ2-7,.,TRBD1,TGTGCCAGCAGTGAAGGGGGTGGGGACAGGGATTGGCGGCGGGGCTACGAGCAGTACTTC,CASSEGGGDRDWRRGYEQYF
TRBV3-1/TRBV3-2,TRBJ1-3,.,.,TGTGCCAGCACTCGGGCCTTGGGAGGAAACACCATATATTTT,CASTRALGGNTIYF
TRBV5-1,TRBJ2-2,once,.,TGCGCCAGCAGCTTGATTGTCGCCCAGGGGACCGGGGAGCTGTTTTTT,CASSLIVAQGTGELFF
TRBV11-2,TRBJ2-5,.,.,TGTGCCAGCAGCCTCTGGACTCTCGGCCCAGAGACCCAGTACTTC,CASSLWTLGPETQYF
TRBV6-4,TRBJ2-3,.,TRBD1,TGTGCCAGCAGTGACTCGACAGGGGGCGCGGATTTT,CASSDSTGGADF
TRBV9,TRBJ2-2,few,.,TGTGCCAGCAGCGTAGATGTGAACACCGGGGAGCTGTTTTTT,CASSVDVNTGELFF
TRBV19,TRBJ1-6,.,.,TGTGCCAGTACCTCAGGGGCAGGTCGTAATTCACCCCTCCACTTT,CASTSGAGRNSPLHF
TRBV9,TRBJ2-2,.,.,TGTGCCAGCAGCGCCCGTCACCGAGGGGGAAGCACCGGGGAGCTGTTTTTT,CASSARHRGGSTGELFF